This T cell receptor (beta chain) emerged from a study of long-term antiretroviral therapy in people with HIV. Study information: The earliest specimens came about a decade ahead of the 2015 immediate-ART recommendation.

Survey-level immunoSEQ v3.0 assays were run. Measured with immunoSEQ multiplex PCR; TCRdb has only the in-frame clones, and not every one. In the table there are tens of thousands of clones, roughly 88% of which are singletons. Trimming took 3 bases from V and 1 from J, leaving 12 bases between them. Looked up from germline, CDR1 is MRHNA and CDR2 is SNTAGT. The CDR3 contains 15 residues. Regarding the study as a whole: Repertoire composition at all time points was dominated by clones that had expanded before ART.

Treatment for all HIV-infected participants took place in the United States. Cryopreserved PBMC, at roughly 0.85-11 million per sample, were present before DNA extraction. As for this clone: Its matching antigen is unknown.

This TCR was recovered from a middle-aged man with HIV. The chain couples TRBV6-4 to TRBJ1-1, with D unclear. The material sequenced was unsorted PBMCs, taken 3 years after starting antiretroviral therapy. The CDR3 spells CASSEEYGENTEAFF. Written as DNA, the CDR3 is TGTGCCAGCAGTGAAGAGTACGGAGAGAACACTGAAGCTTTCTTT.